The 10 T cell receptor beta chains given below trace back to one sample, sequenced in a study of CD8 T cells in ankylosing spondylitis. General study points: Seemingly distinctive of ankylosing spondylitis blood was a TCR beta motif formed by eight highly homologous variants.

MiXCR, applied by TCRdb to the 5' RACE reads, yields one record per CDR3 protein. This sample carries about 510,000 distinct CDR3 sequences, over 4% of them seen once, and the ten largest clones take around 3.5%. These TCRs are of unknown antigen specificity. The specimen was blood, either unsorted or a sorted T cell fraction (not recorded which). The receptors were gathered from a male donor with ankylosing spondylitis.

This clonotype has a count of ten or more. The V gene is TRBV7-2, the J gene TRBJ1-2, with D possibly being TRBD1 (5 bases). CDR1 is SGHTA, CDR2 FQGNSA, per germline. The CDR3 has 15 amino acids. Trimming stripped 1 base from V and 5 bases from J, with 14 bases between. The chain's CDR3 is CASSLGTRIRYGYTF. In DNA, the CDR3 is TGTGCCAGCAGCTTAGGGACACGGATTCGTTATGGCTACACCTTC.

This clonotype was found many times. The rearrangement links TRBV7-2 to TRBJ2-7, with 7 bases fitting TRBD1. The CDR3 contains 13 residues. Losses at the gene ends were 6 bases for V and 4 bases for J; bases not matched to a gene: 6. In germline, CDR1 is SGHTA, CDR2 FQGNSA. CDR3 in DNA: TGTGCCAGCAGATCCGGGACAGAGTACGAGCAGTACTTC. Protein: CASRSGTEYEQYF.

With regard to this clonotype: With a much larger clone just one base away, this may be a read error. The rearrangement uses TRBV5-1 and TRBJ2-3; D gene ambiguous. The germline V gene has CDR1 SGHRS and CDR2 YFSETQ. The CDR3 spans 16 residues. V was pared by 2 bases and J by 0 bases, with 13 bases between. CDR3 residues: CASSFGLTESTDTQYF. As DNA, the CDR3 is TGCGCCAGCAGCTTCGGGCTAACGGAAAGCACAGATACGCAGTATTTT.

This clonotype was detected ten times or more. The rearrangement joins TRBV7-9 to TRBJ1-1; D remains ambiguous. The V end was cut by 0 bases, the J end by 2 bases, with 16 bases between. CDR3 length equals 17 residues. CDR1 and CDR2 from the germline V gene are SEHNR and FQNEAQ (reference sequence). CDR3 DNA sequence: TGTGCCAGCAGCTTAGCGGCGTATGAGGGCAATAACACTGAAGCTTTCTTT. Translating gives CASSLAAYEGNNTEAFF.

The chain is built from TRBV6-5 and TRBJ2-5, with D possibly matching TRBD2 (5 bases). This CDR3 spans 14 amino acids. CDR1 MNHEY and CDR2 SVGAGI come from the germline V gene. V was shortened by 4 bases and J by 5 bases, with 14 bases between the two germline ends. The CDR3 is CASSSSRGPETQYF. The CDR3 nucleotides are TGTGCCAGCAGTTCCTCCCGGGGTCCGGAGACCCAGTACTTC.

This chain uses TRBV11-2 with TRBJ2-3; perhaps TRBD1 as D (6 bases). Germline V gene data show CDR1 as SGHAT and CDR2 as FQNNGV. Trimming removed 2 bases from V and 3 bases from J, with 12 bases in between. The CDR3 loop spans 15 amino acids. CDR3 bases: TGTGCCAGCAGCTTAAGCCAGGGGCGGACAGATACGCAGTATTTT. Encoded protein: CASSLSQGRTDTQYF. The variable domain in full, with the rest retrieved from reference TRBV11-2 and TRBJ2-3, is EAGVAQSPRYKIIEKRQSVAFWCNPISGHATLYWYQQILGQGPKLLIQFQNNGVVDDSQLPKDRFSAERLKGVDSTLKIQPAKLEDSAVYLCASSLSQGRTDTQYFGPGTRLTVL.

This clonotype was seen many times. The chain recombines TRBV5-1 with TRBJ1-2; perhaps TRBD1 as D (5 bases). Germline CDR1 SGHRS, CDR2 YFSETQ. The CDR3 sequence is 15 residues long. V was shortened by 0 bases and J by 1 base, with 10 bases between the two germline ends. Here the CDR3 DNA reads TGCGCCAGCAGCTTGGTGGGGCTTCGTAACTATGGCTACACCTTC. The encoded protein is CASSLVGLRNYGYTF.

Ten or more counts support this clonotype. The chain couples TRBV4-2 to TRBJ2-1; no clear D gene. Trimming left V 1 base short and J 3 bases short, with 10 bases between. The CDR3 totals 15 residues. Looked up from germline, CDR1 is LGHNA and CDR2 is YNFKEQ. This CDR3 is CASSQGRRNYNEQFF. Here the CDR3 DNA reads TGTGCCAGCAGCCAAGGGAGACGGAACTACAATGAGCAGTTCTTC.

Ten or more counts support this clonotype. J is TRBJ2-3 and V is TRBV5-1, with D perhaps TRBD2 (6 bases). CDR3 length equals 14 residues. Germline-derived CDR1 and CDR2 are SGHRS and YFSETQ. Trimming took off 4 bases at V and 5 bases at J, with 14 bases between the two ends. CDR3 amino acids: CASSPGVIGDTQYF. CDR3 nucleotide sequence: TGCGCCAGCAGCCCGGGGGTCATTGGAGATACGCAGTATTTT.

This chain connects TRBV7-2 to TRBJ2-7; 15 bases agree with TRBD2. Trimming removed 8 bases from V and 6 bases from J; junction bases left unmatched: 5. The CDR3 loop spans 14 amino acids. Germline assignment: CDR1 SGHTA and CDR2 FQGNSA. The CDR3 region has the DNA TGTGCCAGCGGACTAGCGGGAGGGCCGTTCGAGCAGTACTTC. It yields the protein CASGLAGGPFEQYF.